This TCR beta chain was retrieved from a study of shared clonotypes between healthy human individuals. The authors ran the assay at deep level. Sequencing was performed with immunoSEQ multiplex PCR; in TCRdb, only in-frame clones are kept and a portion is missing. The profile shows about 960,000 clones, approximately 76% of them singletons. Notes on this clone: Its antigen is currently unknown.

Findings and caveats of the study: Relative to their counterparts shared across all four donors, non-shared clonotypes exhibited diminished generation probabilities.

In germline, CDR1 is SQVTM, CDR2 ANQGSEA. The CDR3 sequence is 15 residues long. The ends were cut back, 0 bases at V and 4 bases at J, with 13 bases in the middle. Healthy HIV-negative adults with no recent acute infections or vaccinations were recruited as donors. Adults of Caucasian background living in Nashville, Tennessee made up all donors. This rearrangement joins TRBV29-1 to TRBJ1-3; the D is unclear. The sample taken for sequencing was memory CD4+ T cells sorted from blood. Described subset: CD45RA-negative fraction. The receptor was isolated from a man younger than 35 in good health. The CDR3 spells CSVEDRPTSGNTIYF. CDR3 DNA sequence: TGCAGCGTTGAAGATCGTCCTACTTCGGGAAACACCATATATTTT.